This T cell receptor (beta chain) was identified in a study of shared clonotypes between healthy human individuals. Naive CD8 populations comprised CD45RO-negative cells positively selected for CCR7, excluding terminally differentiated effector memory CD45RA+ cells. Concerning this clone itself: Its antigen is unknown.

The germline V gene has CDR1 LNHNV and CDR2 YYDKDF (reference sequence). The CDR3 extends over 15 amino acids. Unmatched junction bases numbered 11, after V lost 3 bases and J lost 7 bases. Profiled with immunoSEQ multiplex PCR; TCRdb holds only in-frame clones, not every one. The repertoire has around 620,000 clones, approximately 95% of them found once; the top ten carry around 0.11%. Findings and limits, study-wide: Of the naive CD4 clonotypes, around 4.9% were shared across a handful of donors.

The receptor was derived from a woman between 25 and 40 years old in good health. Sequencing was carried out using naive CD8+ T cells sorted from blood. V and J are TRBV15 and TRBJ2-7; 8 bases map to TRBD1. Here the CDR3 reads CATSSTPTGAFEQYF. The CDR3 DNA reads TGTGCCACCAGCAGTACTCCGACAGGGGCTTTTGAGCAGTACTTC.